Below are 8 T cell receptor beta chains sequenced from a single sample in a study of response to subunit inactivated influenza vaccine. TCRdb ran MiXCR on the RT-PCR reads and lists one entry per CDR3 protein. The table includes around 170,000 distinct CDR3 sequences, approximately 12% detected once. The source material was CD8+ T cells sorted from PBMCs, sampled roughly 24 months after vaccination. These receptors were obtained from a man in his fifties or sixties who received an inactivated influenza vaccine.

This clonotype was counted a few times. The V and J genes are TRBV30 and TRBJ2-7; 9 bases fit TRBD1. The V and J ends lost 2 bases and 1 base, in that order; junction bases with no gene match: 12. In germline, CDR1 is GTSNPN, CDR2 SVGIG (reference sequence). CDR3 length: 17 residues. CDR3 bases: TGTGCCTGGAGTCACCCTCCCGTGGGACAGGGTTCCTACGAGCAGTACTTC. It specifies CAWSHPPVGQGSYEQYF.

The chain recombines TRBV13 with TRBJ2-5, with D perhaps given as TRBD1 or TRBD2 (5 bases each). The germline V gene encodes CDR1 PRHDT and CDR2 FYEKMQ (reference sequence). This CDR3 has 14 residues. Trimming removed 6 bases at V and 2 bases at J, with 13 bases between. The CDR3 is CASSPGTRQETQYF. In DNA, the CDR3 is TGTGCCAGCAGTCCCGGGACGAGACAAGAGACCCAGTACTTC.

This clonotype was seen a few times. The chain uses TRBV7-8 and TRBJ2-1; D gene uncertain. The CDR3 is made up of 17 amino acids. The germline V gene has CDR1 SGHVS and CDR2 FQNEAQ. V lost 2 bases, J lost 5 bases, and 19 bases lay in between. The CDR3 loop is CASSLLSISGKDNEQFF. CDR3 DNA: TGTGCCAGCAGCTTATTGTCTATTTCAGGAAAAGACAATGAGCAGTTCTTC.

The CDR3 DNA sequence: TGTGCCAGCAGTTACGTGGACACTTATCAGCCCCAGCATTTT. This sequence encodes CASSYVDTYQPQHF. The J gene is TRBJ1-5, the V gene TRBV6-2 or TRBV6-3, with TRBD1 as a possible D gene (5 bases). Germline CDR1 MNHEY, CDR2 SVGEGT. V lost 2 bases and J lost 5, with 10 bases in between. This CDR3 is built from 14 residues.

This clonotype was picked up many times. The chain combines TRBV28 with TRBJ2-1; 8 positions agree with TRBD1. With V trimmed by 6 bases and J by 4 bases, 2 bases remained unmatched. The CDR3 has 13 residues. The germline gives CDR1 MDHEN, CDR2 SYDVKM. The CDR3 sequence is CASRDRDYNEQFF. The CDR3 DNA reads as TGTGCCAGCAGGGACAGGGATTACAATGAGCAGTTCTTC.

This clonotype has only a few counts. This chain's CDR3 is CATSRDRHTGELFF. The CDR3 nucleotides are TGTGCCACCAGCAGAGATAGGCACACCGGGGAGCTGTTTTTT. The V and J genes are TRBV15 and TRBJ2-2; D call uncertain. Germline CDR1 LNHNV, CDR2 YYDKDF (reference sequence). The CDR3 has 14 amino acids. Trimming took off 0 bases at V and 3 bases at J, with 5 bases between the two ends.

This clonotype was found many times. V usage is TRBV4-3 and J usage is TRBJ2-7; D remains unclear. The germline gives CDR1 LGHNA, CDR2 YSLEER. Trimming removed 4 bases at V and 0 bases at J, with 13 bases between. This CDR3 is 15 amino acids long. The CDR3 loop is CASSPHLGISYEQYF. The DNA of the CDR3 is TGCGCCAGCAGCCCCCACCTAGGGATCTCCTACGAGCAGTACTTC.

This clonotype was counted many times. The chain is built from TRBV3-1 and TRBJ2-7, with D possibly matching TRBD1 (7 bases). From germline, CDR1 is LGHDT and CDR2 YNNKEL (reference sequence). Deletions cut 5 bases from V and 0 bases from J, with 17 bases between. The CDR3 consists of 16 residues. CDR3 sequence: CASSSGGISGSYEQYF. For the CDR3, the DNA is TGTGCCAGCAGCTCAGGGGGGATTAGCGGCTCCTACGAGCAGTACTTC.